This T cell receptor beta chain was sequenced during a study of blood T cell repertoires in COVID-19. Study at large: Spain, Italy and the United States supplied samples that represented acute and convalescent COVID-19. From T cells, B-cell-depleted T cells, or PBMCs came the material, which was cDNA or gDNA.

In the authors' methods: Using reference gene primer amplification, nucleated cell counts were estimated. The assay was immunoSEQ multiplex PCR, and TCRdb's table has in-frame clones only and misses some. The DNA gave D and trimming, while V, J and clone size come from that table. The table lists some 120,000 clones, under 95% of them singletons, with approximately 4.6% in the top ten. In Seattle, patients joined the study during active infection and were tracked longitudinally. The trim removed 5 bases at V and 0 bases at J, leaving 7 bases unmatched. Germline CDR1 and CDR2: PRHDT and FYEKMQ (reference sequence). This CDR3 region has 16 residues.

This TCR was recovered from a man aged 60 to 69 with COVID-19, enrolled during active disease. Sample: peripheral blood. The chain carries TRBV13 and TRBJ2-3, with 8 positions matching TRBD2. CDR3 region: CASSQELAASTDTQYF. The CDR3 DNA follows: TGTGCCAGCAGCCAGGAACTAGCGGCTAGCACAGATACGCAGTATTTT. The full variable domain, rest sourced from reference TRBV13 and TRBJ2-3, is AAGVIQSPRHLIKEKRETATLKCYPIPRHDTVYWYQQGPGQDPQFLISFYEKMQSDKGSIPDRFSAQQFSDYHSELNMSSLELGDSALYFCASSQELAASTDTQYFGPGTRLTVL.